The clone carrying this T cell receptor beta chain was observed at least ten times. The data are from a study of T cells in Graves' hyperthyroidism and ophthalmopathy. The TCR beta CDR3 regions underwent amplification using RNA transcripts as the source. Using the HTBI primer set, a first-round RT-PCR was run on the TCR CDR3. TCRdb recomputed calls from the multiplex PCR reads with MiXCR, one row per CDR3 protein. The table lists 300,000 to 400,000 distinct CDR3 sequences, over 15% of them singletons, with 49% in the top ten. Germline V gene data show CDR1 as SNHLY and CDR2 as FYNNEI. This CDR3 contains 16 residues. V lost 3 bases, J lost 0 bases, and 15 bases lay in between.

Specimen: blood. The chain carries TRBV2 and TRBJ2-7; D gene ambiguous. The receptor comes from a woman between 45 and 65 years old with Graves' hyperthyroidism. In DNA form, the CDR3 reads TGTGCCAGCAGTGACATCGGCACCTCAAACTCCTACGAGCAGTACTTC. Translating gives CASSDIGTSNSYEQYF. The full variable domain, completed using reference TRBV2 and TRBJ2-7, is EPEVTQTPSHQVTQMGQEVILRCVPISNHLYFYWYRQILGQKVEFLVSFYNNEISEKSEIFDDQFSVERPDGSNFTLKIRSTKLEDSAMYFCASSDIGTSNSYEQYFGPGTRLTVT.